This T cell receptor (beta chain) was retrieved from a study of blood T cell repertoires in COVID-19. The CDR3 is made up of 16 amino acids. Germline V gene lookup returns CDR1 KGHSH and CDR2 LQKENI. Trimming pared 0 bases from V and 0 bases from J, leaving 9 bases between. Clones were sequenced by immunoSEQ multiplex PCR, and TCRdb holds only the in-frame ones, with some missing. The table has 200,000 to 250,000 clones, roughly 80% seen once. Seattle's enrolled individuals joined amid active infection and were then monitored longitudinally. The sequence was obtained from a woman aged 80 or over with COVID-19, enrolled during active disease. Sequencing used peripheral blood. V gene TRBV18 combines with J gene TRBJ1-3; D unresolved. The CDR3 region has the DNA TGTGCCAGCTCACCACCGGCCGTCTCCTCTGGAAACACCATATATTTT. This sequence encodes CASSPPAVSSGNTIYF.